This T cell receptor beta chain stems from a study of blood T cell repertoires in COVID-19. Overall study context: COVID-19 samples from acute and convalescent phases originated in the United States, Italy and Spain. Sources were T cells, B-cell-depleted T cells, or PBMCs; the material itself was cDNA or gDNA.

V was shortened by 4 bases and J by 0 bases, with 15 bases between the two germline ends. Germline-derived CDR1 and CDR2 are MGHDK and SYGVNS. The CDR3 sequence is 16 residues long. Authors' processing steps: Estimation of nucleated cell counts relied on the amplification of reference gene primers. Clones were read by immunoSEQ multiplex PCR, and TCRdb kept only the in-frame ones, dropping some. V and J calls and clone size follow that table, whereas D and trimming were derived from the DNA. Of 200,000 to 250,000 clones in the sample, around 88% were seen once. This TCR was sampled from a man in his late teens or twenties with active or convalescent COVID-19. The chain carries TRBV25-1 and TRBJ1-2; D may be TRBD1 (6 bases). Sequenced: peripheral blood. The CDR3 region has the DNA TGTGCCAGCAGTGCGGCAAAACAGGGACCTAACTATGGCTACACCTTC. It codes for CASSAAKQGPNYGYTF.